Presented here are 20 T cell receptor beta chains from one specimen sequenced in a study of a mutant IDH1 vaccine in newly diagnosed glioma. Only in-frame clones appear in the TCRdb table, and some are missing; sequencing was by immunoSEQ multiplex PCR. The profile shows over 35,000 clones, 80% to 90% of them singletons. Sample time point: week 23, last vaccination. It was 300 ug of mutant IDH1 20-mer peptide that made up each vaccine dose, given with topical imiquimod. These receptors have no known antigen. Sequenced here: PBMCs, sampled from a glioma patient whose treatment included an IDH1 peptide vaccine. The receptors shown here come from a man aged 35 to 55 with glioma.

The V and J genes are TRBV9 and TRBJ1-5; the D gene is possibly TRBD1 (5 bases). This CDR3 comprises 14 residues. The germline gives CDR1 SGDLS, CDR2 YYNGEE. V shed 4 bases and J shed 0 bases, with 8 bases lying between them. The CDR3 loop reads CASSPTVSNQPQHF. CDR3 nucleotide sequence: TGTGCCAGCAGCCCGACAGTTAGCAATCAGCCCCAGCATTTT.

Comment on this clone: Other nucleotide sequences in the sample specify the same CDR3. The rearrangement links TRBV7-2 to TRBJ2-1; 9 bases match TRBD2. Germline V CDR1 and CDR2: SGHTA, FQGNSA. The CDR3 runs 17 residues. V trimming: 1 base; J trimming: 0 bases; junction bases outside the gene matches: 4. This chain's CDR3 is CASSLGLAVSSYNEQFF. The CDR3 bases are TGTGCCAGCAGCTTAGGACTAGCGGTAAGCTCCTACAATGAGCAGTTCTTC. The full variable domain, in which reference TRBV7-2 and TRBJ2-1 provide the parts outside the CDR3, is GAGVSQSPSNKVTEKGKDVELRCDPISGHTALYWYRQSLGQGLEFLIYFQGNSAPDKSGLPSDRFSAERTGGSVSTLTIQRTQQEDSAVYLCASSLGLAVSSYNEQFFGPGTRLTVL.

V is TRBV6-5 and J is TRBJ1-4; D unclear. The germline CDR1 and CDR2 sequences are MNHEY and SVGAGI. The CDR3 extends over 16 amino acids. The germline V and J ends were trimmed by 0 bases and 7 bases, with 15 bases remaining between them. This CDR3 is CASSYSAGLGSEKLFF. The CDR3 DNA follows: TGTGCCAGCAGTTACTCGGCCGGGCTTGGGAGTGAAAAACTGTTTTTT.

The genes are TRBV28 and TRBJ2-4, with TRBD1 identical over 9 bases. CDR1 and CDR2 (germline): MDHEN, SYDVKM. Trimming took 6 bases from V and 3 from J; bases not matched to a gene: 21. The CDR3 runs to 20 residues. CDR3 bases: TGTGCCAGCAGCTACGGACCGGACAGGGGTGGGAGAATGGGCAAAAACATTCAGTACTTC. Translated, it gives CASSYGPDRGGRMGKNIQYF.

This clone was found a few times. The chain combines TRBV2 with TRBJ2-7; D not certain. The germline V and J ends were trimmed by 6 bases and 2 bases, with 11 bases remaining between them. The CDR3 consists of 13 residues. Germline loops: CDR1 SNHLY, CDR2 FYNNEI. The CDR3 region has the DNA TGTGCCAGCAGCGGTCAGGAGACCTACGAGCAGTACTTC. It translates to CASSGQETYEQYF.

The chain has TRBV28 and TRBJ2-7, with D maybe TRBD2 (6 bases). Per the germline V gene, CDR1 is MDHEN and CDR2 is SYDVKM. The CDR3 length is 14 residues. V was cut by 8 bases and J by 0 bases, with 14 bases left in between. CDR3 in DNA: TGTGCCAGCGCCCCCAACGGGGGCTCCTACGAGCAGTACTTC. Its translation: CASAPNGGSYEQYF. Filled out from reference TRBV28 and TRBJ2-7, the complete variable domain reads DVKVTQSSRYLVKRTGEKVFLECVQDMDHENMFWYRQDPGLGLRLIYFSYDVKMKEKGDIPEGYSVSREKKERFSLILESASTNQTSMYLCASAPNGGSYEQYFGPGTRLTVT.

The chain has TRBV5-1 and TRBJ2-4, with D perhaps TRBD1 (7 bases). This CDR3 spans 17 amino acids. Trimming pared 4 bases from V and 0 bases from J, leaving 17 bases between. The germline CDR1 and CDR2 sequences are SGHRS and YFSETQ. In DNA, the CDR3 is TGCGCCAGCAGCCTCGGCGGGACAGACCTAGCCAAAAACATTCAGTACTTC. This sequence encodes CASSLGGTDLAKNIQYF. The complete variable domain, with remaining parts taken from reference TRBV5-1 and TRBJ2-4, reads KAGVTQTPRYLIKTRGQQVTLSCSPISGHRSVSWYQQTPGQGLQFLFEYFSETQRNKGNFPGRFSGRQFSNSRSEMNVSTLELGDSALYLCASSLGGTDLAKNIQYFGAGTRLSVL.

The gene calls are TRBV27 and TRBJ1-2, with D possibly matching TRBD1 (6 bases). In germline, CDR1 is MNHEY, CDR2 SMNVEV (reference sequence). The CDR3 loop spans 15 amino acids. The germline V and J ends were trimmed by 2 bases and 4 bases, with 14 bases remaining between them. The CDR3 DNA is TGTGCCAGCAGTTTAAACCCCGGGACATTCTATGGCTACACCTTC. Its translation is CASSLNPGTFYGYTF.

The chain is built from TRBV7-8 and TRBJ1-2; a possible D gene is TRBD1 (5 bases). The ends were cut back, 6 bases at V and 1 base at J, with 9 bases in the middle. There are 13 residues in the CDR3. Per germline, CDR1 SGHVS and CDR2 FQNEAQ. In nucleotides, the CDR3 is TGTGCCAGCAGACGGGACGTTAACTATGGCTACACCTTC. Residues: CASRRDVNYGYTF.

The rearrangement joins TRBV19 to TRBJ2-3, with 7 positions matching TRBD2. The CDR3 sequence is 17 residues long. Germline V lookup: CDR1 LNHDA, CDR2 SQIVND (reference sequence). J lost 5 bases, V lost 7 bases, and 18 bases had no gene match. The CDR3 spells CASTSWGEGGSGDTQYF. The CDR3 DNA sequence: TGTGCCAGTACCTCGTGGGGGGAGGGCGGTTCGGGAGATACGCAGTATTTT.

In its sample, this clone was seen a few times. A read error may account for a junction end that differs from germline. CDR3 coding DNA: TGTGCTAGCAGCTTACCTGGGGACCTTACAGGGGACAATCAGCCCCAGCATTTT. Its translation is CASSLPGDLTGDNQPQHF. V usage is TRBV7-7 and J usage is TRBJ1-5; the match to TRBD1 covers 7 bases. The V gene's germline CDR1 is SSHAT and CDR2 FNYEAQ (reference sequence). The CDR3 has 18 residues.

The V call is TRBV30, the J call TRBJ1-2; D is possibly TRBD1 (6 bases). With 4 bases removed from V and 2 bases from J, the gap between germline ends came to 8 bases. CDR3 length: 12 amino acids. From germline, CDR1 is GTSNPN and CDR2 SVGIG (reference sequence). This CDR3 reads CAWMRGNYGYTF. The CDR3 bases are TGTGCCTGGATGAGGGGGAACTATGGCTACACCTTC.

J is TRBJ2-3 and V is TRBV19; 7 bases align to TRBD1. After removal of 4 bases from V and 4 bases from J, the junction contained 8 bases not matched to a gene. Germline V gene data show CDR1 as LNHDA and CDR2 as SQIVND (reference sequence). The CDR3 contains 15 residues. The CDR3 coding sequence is TGTGCCAGTAGTACGACAGGGCGAGGAGCAGATACGCAGTATTTT. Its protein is CASSTTGRGADTQYF. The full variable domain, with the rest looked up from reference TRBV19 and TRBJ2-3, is DGGITQSPKYLFRKEGQNVTLSCEQNLNHDAMYWYRQDPGQGLRLIYYSQIVNDFQKGDIAEGYSVSREKKESFPLTVTSAQKNPTAFYLCASSTTGRGADTQYFGPGTRLTVL.

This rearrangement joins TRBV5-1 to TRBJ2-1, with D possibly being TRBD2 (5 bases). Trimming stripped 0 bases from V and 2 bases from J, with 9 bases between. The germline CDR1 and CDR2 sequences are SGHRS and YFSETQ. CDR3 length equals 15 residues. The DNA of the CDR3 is TGCGCCAGCAGCTTGGGTGGGAGTCCCTACAATGAGCAGTTCTTC. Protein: CASSLGGSPYNEQFF.

CDR3 DNA: TGTGCCAGCGGCTTCACAGATACGCAGTATTTT. Protein sequence: CASGFTDTQYF. This chain joins TRBV27 and TRBJ2-3; D is unclear. CDR3 length: 11 residues. Germline values: CDR1 MNHEY, CDR2 SMNVEV (reference sequence). V was clipped by 8 bases and J by 2 bases, with 5 bases between them.

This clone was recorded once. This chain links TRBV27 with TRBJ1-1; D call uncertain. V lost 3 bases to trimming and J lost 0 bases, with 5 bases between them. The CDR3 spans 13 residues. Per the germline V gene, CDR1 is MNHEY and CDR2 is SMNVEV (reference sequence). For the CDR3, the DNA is TGTGCCAGCAGTTTGAGGTTGAACACTGAAGCTTTCTTT. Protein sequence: CASSLRLNTEAFF.

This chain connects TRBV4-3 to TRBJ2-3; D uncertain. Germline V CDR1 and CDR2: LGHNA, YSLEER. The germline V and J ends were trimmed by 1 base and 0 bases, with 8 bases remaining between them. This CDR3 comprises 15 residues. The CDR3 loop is CASSQGPTSTDTQYF. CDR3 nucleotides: TGCGCCAGCAGCCAAGGGCCCACTAGCACAGATACGCAGTATTTT.

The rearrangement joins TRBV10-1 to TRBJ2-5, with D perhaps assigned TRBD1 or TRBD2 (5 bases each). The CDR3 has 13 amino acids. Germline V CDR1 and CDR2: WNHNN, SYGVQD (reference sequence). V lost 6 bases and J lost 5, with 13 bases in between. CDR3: CASSRDPGETQYF. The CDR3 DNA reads TGCGCCAGCAGCCGGGACCCCGGGGAGACCCAGTACTTC.

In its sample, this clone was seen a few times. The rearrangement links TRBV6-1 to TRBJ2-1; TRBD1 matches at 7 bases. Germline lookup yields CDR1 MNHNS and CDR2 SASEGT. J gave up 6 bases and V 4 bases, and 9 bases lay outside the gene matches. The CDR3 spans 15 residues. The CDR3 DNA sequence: TGTGCCAGCAGTGGAGAGACAGGGTCTGTCAATGAGCAGTTCTTC. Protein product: CASSGETGSVNEQFF.

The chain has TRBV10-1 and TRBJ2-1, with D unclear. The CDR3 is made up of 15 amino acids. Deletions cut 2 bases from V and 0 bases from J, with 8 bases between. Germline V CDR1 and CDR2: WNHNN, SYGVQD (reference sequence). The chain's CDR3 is CASSETASSYNEQFF. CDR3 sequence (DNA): TGCGCCAGCAGTGAGACGGCTAGCTCCTACAATGAGCAGTTCTTC.